These 14 T cell receptor beta chains share one sample of origin, sequenced in a study of human T cells and chemical hapten exposure. Noted time point: patch test 3, about 24 weeks after DPC sensitization. The treatment here: therapeutic diphenylcyclopropenone sensitization with weekly scalp DPC. A single record per CDR3 protein comes from TCRdb applying MiXCR to the RACE reads. The table lists about 170,000 distinct CDR3 sequences, around 30% of them singletons. The sample consisted of whole blood, taken in connection with sensitization to the hapten diphenylcyclopropenone (DPC). Every receptor here comes from a woman aged 18-30 years with alopecia areata. Some clones in this sample may be carry-over from other donors' samples.

The chain recombines TRBV6-2 or TRBV6-3 with TRBJ2-7; weak D call: TRBD2 (6 bases). The V end lost 2 bases, the J end lost 4 bases, and 12 bases lay between the germline ends. The CDR3 contains 14 residues. Per the germline V gene, CDR1 is MNHEY and CDR2 is SVGEGT. The CDR3: CASSYPLREYEQYF. DNA for the CDR3: TGTGCCAGCAGTTACCCCCTTCGGGAGTACGAGCAGTACTTC.

This clonotype has a handful of counts. This chain uses TRBV7-2 with TRBJ2-7; no definite D call. The CDR3 extends over 13 amino acids. Germline V gene data show CDR1 as SGHTA and CDR2 as FQGNSA. Between the trimmed V and J ends, which lost 3 bases and 4 bases, there was a span of 10 bases. In nucleotides, the CDR3 is TGTGCCAGCAGCTTCGGGCAGGTATACGAGCAGTACTTC. Translating gives CASSFGQVYEQYF.

The chain employs TRBV2 and TRBJ2-3; 11 bases match TRBD2. V dropped 7 bases and J dropped 3; count of bases not matched to a gene: 3. CDR1 is SNHLY and CDR2 is FYNNEI in the germline V gene. This CDR3 has 14 residues. CDR3 loop: CASTGLAVTDTQYF. The DNA of the CDR3 is TGTGCCAGCACGGGACTAGCGGTTACAGATACGCAGTATTTT.

The chain joins TRBV4-3 to TRBJ2-5, with 10 nucleotides matching TRBD1. The CDR3 is 16 residues long. Germline V gives CDR1 LGHNA, CDR2 YSLEER. Trimming cost V 4 bases and J 1 base; bases outside gene matches: 6. CDR3 sequence reads: CASSRGTGVLQETQYF. The CDR3 DNA follows: TGCGCCAGCAGCCGCGGGACAGGGGTTCTCCAAGAGACCCAGTACTTC.

This chain connects TRBV20-1 to TRBJ2-1; TRBD1 agrees at 7 bases. V lost 1 base and J lost 5; bases outside the gene matches: 8. The CDR3 is 15 amino acids. Germline V CDR1 and CDR2: DFQATT, SNEGSKA (reference sequence). The CDR3 is CSARAKDRSNNEQFF. DNA of the CDR3: TGCAGTGCTAGAGCAAAGGACAGGTCCAACAATGAGCAGTTCTTC.

This clonotype has only a few counts. CDR3 DNA sequence: TGTGCCAGCAGCTCCCAGACGACAGGGATGAATCAGCCCCAGCATTTT. It specifies CASSSQTTGMNQPQHF. The chain carries TRBV5-6 and TRBJ1-5; 7 bases are shared with TRBD1. V trimming: 3 bases; J trimming: 4 bases; junction bases outside the gene matches: 10. The germline CDR1 and CDR2 sequences are SGHDT and YYEEEE. The CDR3 is 16 residues long.

This clonotype was seen more than once but under ten times. V usage is TRBV2 and J usage is TRBJ2-2, with TRBD2 as a possible D gene (6 bases). The CDR3 consists of 14 residues. Germline lookup yields CDR1 SNHLY and CDR2 FYNNEI. V lost 6 bases and J lost 5, with 13 bases in between. The CDR3 nucleotides read TGTGCCAGCAGGGACGAGGCGGGGACCGGGGAGCTGTTTTTT. It specifies CASRDEAGTGELFF.

In its sample, this clonotype was seen a few times. This chain's CDR3 is CASSHPGSSPSYEQYF. CDR3 sequence (DNA): TGCGCCAGCAGCCACCCAGGGAGTAGTCCTTCCTACGAGCAGTACTTC. The chain couples TRBV4-1 to TRBJ2-7; either TRBD1 or TRBD2 may supply D (5 bases each). V was shortened by 3 bases and J by 1 base, with 16 bases between the two germline ends. CDR1 MGHRA and CDR2 YSYEKL come from the germline V gene. This CDR3 spans 16 amino acids.

The chain has TRBV6-1 and TRBJ1-3; D gene ambiguous. V gave up 1 base and J gave up 0 bases, with 7 bases separating them. Germline CDR1 reads MNHNS; CDR2 reads SASEGT. The CDR3 loop spans 15 amino acids. DNA for the CDR3: TGTGCCAGCAGTGAAGGGAGGTACTCTGGAAACACCATATATTTT. The encoded protein is CASSEGRYSGNTIYF.

The chain uses TRBV7-9 and TRBJ1-1; D is unresolved. The CDR3 is 15 residues long. Deletions cut 1 base from V and 0 bases from J, with 9 bases between. Germline values: CDR1 SEHNR, CDR2 FQNEAQ (reference sequence). The CDR3: CASSLGDIMNTEAFF. CDR3 bases: TGTGCCAGCAGCTTAGGAGACATCATGAACACTGAAGCTTTCTTT.

This chain connects TRBV4-3 to TRBJ2-7, with TRBD1 identical over 10 bases. The CDR3 runs to 16 residues. V trimming: 1 base; J trimming: 0 bases; junction bases outside the gene matches: 3. Germline CDR1 is LGHNA and CDR2 is YSLEER. The CDR3 reads CASSQAGTGASYEQYF. CDR3 coding DNA: TGCGCCAGCAGCCAAGCCGGGACAGGGGCCTCCTACGAGCAGTACTTC.

The chain carries TRBV9 and TRBJ1-6; no definite D call. Trimming stripped 0 bases from V and 10 bases from J, with 5 bases between. The CDR3 is 12 amino acids. The germline V gene encodes CDR1 SGDLS and CDR2 YYNGEE. CDR3: CASSVGGSPLHF. The CDR3 DNA follows: TGTGCCAGCAGCGTAGGAGGATCACCCCTCCACTTT.

This clonotype was seen a few times. V is TRBV5-6 and J is TRBJ2-3; possibly TRBD2 for D (5 bases). V gave up 2 bases and J gave up 7 bases, with 14 bases separating them. The germline gives CDR1 SGHDT, CDR2 YYEEEE. This CDR3 spans 14 amino acids. CDR3 in amino acids: CASSFRIPGNTQYF. In nucleotides, the CDR3 is TGTGCCAGCAGCTTCCGTATCCCCGGGAATACGCAGTATTTT.

This clonotype was found a few times. The chain uses TRBV4-1 and TRBJ1-1, with D possibly matching TRBD1 (5 bases). The ends were cut back, 3 bases at V and 3 bases at J, with 11 bases in the middle. The CDR3 is made up of 14 amino acids. Per the germline V gene, CDR1 is MGHRA and CDR2 is YSYEKL. The chain's CDR3 is CASSQGGIYTEAFF. CDR3 in DNA: TGCGCCAGCAGCCAGGGGGGGATTTACACTGAAGCTTTCTTT.